This TCR beta chain was captured in a study of blood T cells in healthy people across ages. Findings of the study overall: Versus aged donors, long-lived donors had higher diversity and more naive CD4+ cells. Because sorting was not performed, PBMCs prevented conclusive naive versus antigen-experienced comparison.

About 10 milliliters of peripheral blood were drawn from each donor into EDTA-treated tubes. Germline loops: CDR1 SGHRS, CDR2 YFSETQ. This CDR3 is 15 amino acids long. V trimming: 3 bases; J trimming: 2 bases; junction bases outside the gene matches: 5. About this clonotype itself: What it binds is not known.

PCR was performed a second time for roughly 7 to 11 cycles using a sample-barcoded 5' primer and a J-beta primer mix. Each of the cDNA molecules was tagged by a template-switch adaptor with 12 random nucleotides. TCRdb passed the 5' RACE reads through MiXCR, listing each CDR3 protein once. The data show about 730,000 distinct CDR3 sequences, roughly 41% seen once. This receptor was identified in a woman aged 55-69 years in good health. The chain recombines TRBV5-1 with TRBJ2-7; 10 bases agree with TRBD2. The material sequenced was blood. CDR3 sequence reads: CASSSGTSVAYEQYF. The CDR3 bases are TGCGCCAGCAGCTCCGGGACTAGCGTCGCCTACGAGCAGTACTTC. Based on the CDR3 plus reference TRBV5-1 and TRBJ2-7, the full variable domain is KAGVTQTPRYLIKTRGQQVTLSCSPISGHRSVSWYQQTPGQGLQFLFEYFSETQRNKGNFPGRFSGRQFSNSRSEMNVSTLELGDSALYLCASSSGTSVAYEQYFGPGTRLTVT.